The 27 T cell receptor beta chains below come from one sample, sequenced in a study of blood T cell repertoires in COVID-19. Only in-frame clones appear in the TCRdb table, and some are missing; sequencing was by immunoSEQ multiplex PCR. Here the sample spans some 120,000 clones, about 88% being singletons. Sequencing used peripheral blood. All receptors come from an elderly woman with acute or convalescent COVID-19.

This rearrangement joins TRBV12-3 or TRBV12-4 to TRBJ1-1; D is perhaps TRBD1 (6 bases). V gave up 5 bases and J gave up 5 bases, with 12 bases separating them. This CDR3 has 13 amino acids. The CDR3 sequence: CASSRDRFTEAFF. CDR3 DNA: TGTGCCAGCAGTCGTGACAGGTTTACTGAAGCTTTCTTT.

This sequence joins TRBV12-3 or TRBV12-4 and TRBJ2-5; D is unresolved. Trimming shortened V by 3 bases and J by 0 bases, and 5 bases separated the two germline ends. This CDR3 contains 13 residues. The CDR3 DNA reads TGTGCCAGCAGTTTGGGCTACCAAGAGACCCAGTACTTC. It specifies CASSLGYQETQYF.

The chain carries TRBV29-1 and TRBJ1-2, with 9 bases matching TRBD1. Trimming removed 5 bases from V and 7 bases from J; junction bases left unmatched: 8. The CDR3 extends over 13 amino acids. CDR1 is SQVTM, CDR2 ANQGSEA, per germline. The CDR3 nucleotides are TGCAGCGTTTCAGGACAGGGGATAAGTGGCTACACCTTC. It yields the protein CSVSGQGISGYTF.

V and J are TRBV4-2 and TRBJ2-3; D unresolved. The CDR3 covers 12 residues. With 4 bases removed from V and 1 base from J, the gap between germline ends came to 3 bases. The germline V gene encodes CDR1 LGHNA and CDR2 YNFKEQ. In DNA, the CDR3 is TGTGCCAGCAGCCCCGGCACAGATACGCAGTATTTT. Translation: CASSPGTDTQYF.

The DNA of the CDR3 is TGCGCCAGCAGCTTGCGTAGCCCCACAGATACGCAGTATTTT. Residues: CASSLRSPTDTQYF. V and J are TRBV5-1 and TRBJ2-3; unclear D gene. V was pared by 1 base and J by 2 bases, with 8 bases between. CDR3 length equals 14 residues. CDR1 is SGHRS, CDR2 YFSETQ, per germline.

This clone was seen just once. The chain couples TRBV11-2 to TRBJ1-3; TRBD1 is a possible D gene (5 bases). The V and J ends lost 5 bases and 4 bases respectively, with 24 bases between them. Germline V gene lookup returns CDR1 SGHAT and CDR2 FQNNGV. This CDR3 has 18 amino acids. CDR3 loop: CASSQGLQWASSGNTIYF. The CDR3 coding sequence is TGTGCCAGCAGCCAGGGCCTACAGTGGGCATCGTCCGGAAACACCATATATTTT.

The V gene is TRBV5-1, the J gene TRBJ2-1; D is unclear. The ends were cut back, 0 bases at V and 0 bases at J, with 10 bases in the middle. The CDR3 spans 16 residues. CDR1 is SGHRS and CDR2 is YFSETQ in the germline V gene. The chain's CDR3 is CASSLEMTSSYNEQFF. Here the CDR3 DNA reads TGCGCCAGCAGCTTGGAGATGACAAGCTCCTACAATGAGCAGTTCTTC.

This chain uses TRBV4-2 with TRBJ2-7; 7 positions agree with TRBD1. Trimming cost V 1 base and J 4 bases; bases outside gene matches: 7. This CDR3 is 15 amino acids long. Germline V gene data show CDR1 as LGHNA and CDR2 as YNFKEQ. The CDR3 region is CASSQASQGVYEQYF. The CDR3 nucleotides are TGTGCCAGCAGCCAAGCCTCTCAGGGGGTTTACGAGCAGTACTTC.

The V gene is TRBV10-2, the J gene TRBJ2-5; maybe TRBD2 (5 bases). Germline assignment: CDR1 WSHSY and CDR2 SAAADI. With 0 bases removed from V and 6 bases from J, the gap between germline ends came to 14 bases. The length of the CDR3 is 15 residues. The CDR3 reads CASSESSWGVKTQYF. The DNA of the CDR3 is TGCGCCAGCAGTGAGTCGAGCTGGGGAGTAAAGACCCAGTACTTC.

This chain uses TRBV11-2 with TRBJ2-3; possible D gene TRBD2, 5 bases. The CDR3 totals 13 residues. V was shortened by 3 bases and J by 6 bases, with 10 bases between the two germline ends. The germline CDR1 and CDR2 sequences are SGHAT and FQNNGV. In DNA form, the CDR3 reads TGTGCCAGCAGCTTCGGGGAAGGGGATACGCAGTATTTT. It codes for CASSFGEGDTQYF.

This clone was recorded once. The chain links TRBV7-3 to TRBJ2-1; D is possibly TRBD2 (7 bases). Germline V gene lookup returns CDR1 SGHTA and CDR2 FQGTGA. The CDR3 contains 16 residues. The ends were cut back, 5 bases at V and 3 bases at J, with 17 bases in the middle. CDR3 nucleotide sequence: TGTGCCAGCAGCCGCCAGGGGAGGGGTCTCTACAATGAGCAGTTCTTC. Its protein product is CASSRQGRGLYNEQFF.

The genes are TRBV6-2 or TRBV6-3 and TRBJ2-4; 7 bases are a match to TRBD1. V lost 2 bases to trimming and J lost 0 bases; unmatched junction nucleotides: 4. This CDR3 has 16 residues. Germline V CDR1 and CDR2: MNHEY, SVGEGT. CDR3 amino acids: CASSYGTVLAKNIQYF. The CDR3, as DNA: TGTGCCAGCAGTTACGGGACAGTACTAGCCAAAAACATTCAGTACTTC.

This clone occurred a few times. The chain links TRBV9 to TRBJ1-2, with no clear D. Germline V CDR1 and CDR2: SGDLS, YYNGEE. V lost 3 bases and J 8 bases, leaving 14 bases between the germline ends. There are 13 residues in the CDR3. CDR3 DNA: TGTGCCAGCAGCGCTACAGAAGCTGGCGGCTACACCTTC. Protein: CASSATEAGGYTF.

This chain joins TRBV19 and TRBJ1-5; D gene uncertain. The CDR3 spans 14 residues. The V gene's germline CDR1 is LNHDA and CDR2 SQIVND (reference sequence). Deletions cut 4 bases from V and 5 bases from J, with 12 bases between. The CDR3 sequence is CASSNVGFYQPQHF. In DNA, the CDR3 is TGTGCCAGTAGTAATGTCGGGTTTTATCAGCCCCAGCATTTT.

This rearrangement joins TRBV9 to TRBJ2-1; 9 bases are shared with TRBD2. CDR1 SGDLS and CDR2 YYNGEE come from the germline V gene. The CDR3 totals 16 residues. V was pared by 0 bases and J by 8 bases, with 9 bases of the junction left unmatched. CDR3 residues: CASSVGSASGTDEQFF. As DNA, the CDR3 is TGTGCCAGCAGCGTAGGGTCGGCTAGCGGGACGGATGAGCAGTTCTTC.

The chain joins TRBV3-1 (or the pseudogene TRBV3-2) to TRBJ1-6; perhaps TRBD1 as D (5 bases). V lost 4 bases and J 3 bases, leaving 10 bases between the germline ends. Germline V CDR1 and CDR2: LGHDT, YNNKEL (reference sequence). This CDR3 spans 15 amino acids. CDR3 DNA sequence: TGTGCCAGCAGCCTTTCCAGGGACTATAATTCACCCCTCCACTTT. Translated: CASSLSRDYNSPLHF.

This clone has only one observation. The chain recombines TRBV20-1 with TRBJ2-5; D gene uncertain. The CDR3 consists of 12 residues. Germline assignment: CDR1 DFQATT and CDR2 SNEGSKA (reference sequence). Trimming left V 3 bases short and J 2 bases short, with 7 bases between. The CDR3 DNA is TGCAGTGCTAGTAACAATCAAGAGACCCAGTACTTC. Translated: CSASNNQETQYF.

The chain has TRBV4-1 and TRBJ2-3, with 7 positions matching TRBD2. J gave up 3 bases and V 6 bases, and 12 bases lay outside the gene matches. This CDR3 comprises 16 residues. Looked up from germline, CDR1 is MGHRA and CDR2 is YSYEKL. Here the CDR3 reads CASRTGAGLGTDTQYF. CDR3 bases: TGCGCCAGCAGAACAGGAGCGGGACTGGGAACAGATACGCAGTATTTT.

The table lists this clone with a count of one. This chain joins TRBV3-1 (or the pseudogene TRBV3-2) and TRBJ1-5; no definite D call. The CDR3 consists of 13 residues. Trimming left V 2 bases short and J 0 bases short, with 2 bases between. Germline V CDR1 and CDR2: LGHDT, YNNKEL (reference sequence). The CDR3 coding sequence is TGTGCCAGCAGCCAATATAGCAATCAGCCCCAGCATTTT. Translated: CASSQYSNQPQHF.

The rearrangement joins TRBV6-2 or TRBV6-3 to TRBJ1-6; D remains ambiguous. This CDR3 has 12 residues. The V and J ends lost 2 bases and 10 bases respectively, with 6 bases between them. Germline CDR1 and CDR2: MNHEY and SVGEGT. The CDR3 DNA sequence: TGTGCCAGCAGTTACGTCTTGTCACCCCTCCACTTT. Translated, it gives CASSYVLSPLHF.

The rearrangement joins TRBV4-3 to TRBJ1-1; D is perhaps TRBD1 (6 bases). CDR3 length equals 13 residues. Trimming pared 4 bases from V and 8 bases from J, leaving 14 bases between. CDR1 LGHNA and CDR2 YSLEER come from the germline V gene. The CDR3 DNA reads as TGCGCCAGCAGCCCGGGGGGGACAATCGAAGCTTTCTTT. It specifies CASSPGGTIEAFF.

J is TRBJ2-3 and V is TRBV20-1; D is undetermined. Looked up from germline, CDR1 is DFQATT and CDR2 is SNEGSKA (reference sequence). The CDR3 length is 11 residues. In DNA form, the CDR3 reads TGCAGCTTTGAGTTTTCTGGTACGCAGTATTTT. It codes for CSFEFSGTQYF.

This clone was recorded a few times. This rearrangement joins TRBV6-1 to TRBJ2-3; D uncertain. With 3 bases removed from V and 9 bases from J, the gap between germline ends came to 7 bases. Germline loops: CDR1 MNHNS, CDR2 SASEGT. This CDR3 has 11 amino acids. The CDR3 protein is CASSDDLTQYF. CDR3 DNA sequence: TGTGCCAGCAGTGACGACTTAACGCAGTATTTT.

The chain joins TRBV6-5 to TRBJ2-5; D not certain. The CDR3 length is 13 residues. Trimming stripped 8 bases from V and 1 base from J, with 11 bases between. Germline V gene sequence: CDR1 MNHEY, CDR2 SVGAGI. The CDR3 here is CASSGLTQETQYF. The CDR3 nucleotides are TGTGCCAGCTCAGGTTTAACCCAAGAGACCCAGTACTTC.

In its sample, this clone was seen once. The V and J genes are TRBV9 and TRBJ1-4; the D gene is possibly TRBD1 (6 bases). V lost 0 bases and J 8 bases, leaving 11 bases between the germline ends. The CDR3 contains 14 residues. Germline CDR1 SGDLS, CDR2 YYNGEE. CDR3 residues: CASSVEGEGEKLFF. The DNA of the CDR3 is TGTGCCAGCAGCGTAGAGGGGGAAGGGGAAAAACTGTTTTTT.

The genes are TRBV3-1 (or the pseudogene TRBV3-2) and TRBJ1-3; maybe TRBD1 (5 bases). V was clipped by 4 bases and J by 4 bases, with 14 bases between them. CDR3 size: 15 residues. Germline V lookup: CDR1 LGHDT, CDR2 YNNKEL (reference sequence). Here the CDR3 reads CASSLRKGRGNTIYF. CDR3 DNA sequence: TGTGCCAGCAGCCTCCGAAAGGGGCGCGGAAACACCATATATTTT.

The chain has TRBV19 and TRBJ1-3; perhaps TRBD1 as D (6 bases). The length of the CDR3 is 14 residues. CDR1 is LNHDA and CDR2 is SQIVND in the germline V gene (reference sequence). Trimming shortened V by 4 bases and J by 4 bases, and 11 bases separated the two germline ends. The CDR3 sequence: CASSKPGQGNTIYF. CDR3 DNA sequence: TGTGCCAGTAGTAAACCGGGACAAGGAAACACCATATATTTT.